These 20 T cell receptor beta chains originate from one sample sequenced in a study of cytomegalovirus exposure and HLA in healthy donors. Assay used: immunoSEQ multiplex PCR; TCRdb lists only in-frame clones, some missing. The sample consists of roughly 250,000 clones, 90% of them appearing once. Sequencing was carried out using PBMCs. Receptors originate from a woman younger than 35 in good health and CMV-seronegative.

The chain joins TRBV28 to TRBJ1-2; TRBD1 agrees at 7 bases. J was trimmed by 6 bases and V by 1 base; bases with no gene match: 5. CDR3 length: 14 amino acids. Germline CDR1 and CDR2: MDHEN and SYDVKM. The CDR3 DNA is TGTGCCAGCAGTTTATATGGGACAGCTCATGGCTACACCTTC. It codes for CASSLYGTAHGYTF.

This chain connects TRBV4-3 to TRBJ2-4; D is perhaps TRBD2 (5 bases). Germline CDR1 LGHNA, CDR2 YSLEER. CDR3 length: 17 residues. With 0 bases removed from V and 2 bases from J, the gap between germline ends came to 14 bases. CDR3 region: CASSQDSPSGTKNIQYF. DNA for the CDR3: TGCGCCAGCAGCCAAGATTCTCCGTCCGGGACCAAAAACATTCAGTACTTC.

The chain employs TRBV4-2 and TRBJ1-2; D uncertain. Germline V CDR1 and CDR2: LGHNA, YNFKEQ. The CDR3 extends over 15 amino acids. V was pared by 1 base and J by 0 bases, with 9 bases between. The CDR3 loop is CASSQGDAANYGYTF. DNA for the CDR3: TGTGCCAGCAGCCAAGGTGATGCGGCTAACTATGGCTACACCTTC.

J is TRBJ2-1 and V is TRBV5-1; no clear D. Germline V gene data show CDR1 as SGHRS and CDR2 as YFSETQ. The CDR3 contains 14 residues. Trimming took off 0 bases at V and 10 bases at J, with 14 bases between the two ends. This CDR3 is CASSLGGSFREQFF. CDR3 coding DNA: TGCGCCAGCAGCTTGGGTGGTAGCTTCCGGGAGCAGTTCTTC.

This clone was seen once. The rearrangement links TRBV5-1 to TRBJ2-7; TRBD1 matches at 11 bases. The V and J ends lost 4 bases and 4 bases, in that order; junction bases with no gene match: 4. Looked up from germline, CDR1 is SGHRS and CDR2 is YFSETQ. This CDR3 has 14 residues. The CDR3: CASSGRDRGYEQYV. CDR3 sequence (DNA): TGCGCCAGCAGCGGACGGGACAGGGGGTACGAGCAGTACGTC.

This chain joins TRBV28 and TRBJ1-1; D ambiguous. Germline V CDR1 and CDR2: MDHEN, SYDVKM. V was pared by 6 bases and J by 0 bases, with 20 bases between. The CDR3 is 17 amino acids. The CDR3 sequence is CASSLNPDGNMNTEAFF. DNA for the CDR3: TGTGCCAGCAGCCTCAACCCGGACGGGAACATGAACACTGAAGCTTTCTTT. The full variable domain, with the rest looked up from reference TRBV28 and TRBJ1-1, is DVKVTQSSRYLVKRTGEKVFLECVQDMDHENMFWYRQDPGLGLRLIYFSYDVKMKEKGDIPEGYSVSREKKERFSLILESASTNQTSMYLCASSLNPDGNMNTEAFFGQGTRLTVV.

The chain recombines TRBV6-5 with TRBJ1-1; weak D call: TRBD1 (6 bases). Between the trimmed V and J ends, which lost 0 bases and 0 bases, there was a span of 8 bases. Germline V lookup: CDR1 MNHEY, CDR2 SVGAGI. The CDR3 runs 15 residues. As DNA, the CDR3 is TGTGCCAGCAGTTACTCGTCAGGGGTGAACACTGAAGCTTTCTTT. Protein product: CASSYSSGVNTEAFF.

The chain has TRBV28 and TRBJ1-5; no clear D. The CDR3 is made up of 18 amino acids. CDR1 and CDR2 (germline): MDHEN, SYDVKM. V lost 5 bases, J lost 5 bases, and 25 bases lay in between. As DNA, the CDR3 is TGTGCCAGCAGTCTAACCAAGAGCTCCGGGTCGCTCTATCAGCCCCAGCATTTT. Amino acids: CASSLTKSSGSLYQPQHF.

The CDR3 DNA sequence: TGTGCCAGCAGGGGGCCCCCGGTGGATGAGCAGTTCTTC. It specifies CASRGPPVDEQFF. The chain carries TRBV5-5 and TRBJ2-1; D may be TRBD1 (5 bases). Trimming pared 5 bases from V and 8 bases from J, leaving 14 bases between. Germline values: CDR1 SGHKS, CDR2 YYEKEE (reference sequence). The CDR3 sequence is 13 residues long.

CDR3 in amino acids: CASSRDSPYSPLHF. The CDR3 nucleotides read TGCGCCAGCAGCCGGGATAGCCCATATTCACCCCTCCACTTT. This sequence joins TRBV5-1 and TRBJ1-6; the D is unclear. The CDR3 covers 14 residues. In germline, CDR1 is SGHRS, CDR2 YFSETQ. V was shortened by 4 bases and J by 8 bases, with 13 bases between the two germline ends.

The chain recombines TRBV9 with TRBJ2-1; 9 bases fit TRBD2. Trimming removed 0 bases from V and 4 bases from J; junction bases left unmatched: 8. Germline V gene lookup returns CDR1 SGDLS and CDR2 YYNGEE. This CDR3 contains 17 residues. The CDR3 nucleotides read TGTGCCAGCAGCGTAGAAGGGTTAGCGGGGGAATACAATGAGCAGTTCTTC. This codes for CASSVEGLAGEYNEQFF.

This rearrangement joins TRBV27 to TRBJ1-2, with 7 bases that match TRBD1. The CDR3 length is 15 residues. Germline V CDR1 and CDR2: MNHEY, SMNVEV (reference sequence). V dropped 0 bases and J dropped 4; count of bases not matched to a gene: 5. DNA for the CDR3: TGTGCCAGCAGTTTATCGCGACAGGGAATCTATGGCTACACCTTC. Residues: CASSLSRQGIYGYTF.

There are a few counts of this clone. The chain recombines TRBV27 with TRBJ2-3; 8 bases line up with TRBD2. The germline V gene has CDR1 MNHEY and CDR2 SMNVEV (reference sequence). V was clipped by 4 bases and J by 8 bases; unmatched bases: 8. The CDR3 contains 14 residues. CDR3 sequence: CASSSERGMVTQYF. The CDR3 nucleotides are TGTGCCAGCAGTTCCGAGCGGGGGATGGTTACGCAGTATTTT.

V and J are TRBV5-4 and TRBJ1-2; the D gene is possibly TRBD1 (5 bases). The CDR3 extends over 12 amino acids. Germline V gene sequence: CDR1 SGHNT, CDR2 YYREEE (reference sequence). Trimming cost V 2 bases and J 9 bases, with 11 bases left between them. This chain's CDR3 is CASSFGGASYTF. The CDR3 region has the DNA TGTGCCAGCAGCTTCGGGGGAGCTAGCTACACCTTC.

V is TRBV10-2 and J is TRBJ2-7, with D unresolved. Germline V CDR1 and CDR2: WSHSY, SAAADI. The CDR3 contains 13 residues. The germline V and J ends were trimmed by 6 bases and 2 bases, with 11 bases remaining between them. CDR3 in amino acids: CASSFDTAYEQYV. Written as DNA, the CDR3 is TGCGCCAGCAGCTTTGATACAGCCTACGAGCAGTACGTC.

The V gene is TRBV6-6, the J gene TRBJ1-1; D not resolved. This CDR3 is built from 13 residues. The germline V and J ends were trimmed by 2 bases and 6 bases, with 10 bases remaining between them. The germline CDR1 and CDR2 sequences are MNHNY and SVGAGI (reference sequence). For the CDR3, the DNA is TGTGCCAGCAGTTACCCGGGGAGGTCTGAAGCTTTCTTT. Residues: CASSYPGRSEAFF.

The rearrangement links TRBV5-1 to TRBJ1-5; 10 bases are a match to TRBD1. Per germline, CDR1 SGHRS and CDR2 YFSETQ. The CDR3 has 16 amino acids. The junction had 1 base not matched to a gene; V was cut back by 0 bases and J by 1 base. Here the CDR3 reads CASSLEGQGSNQPQHF. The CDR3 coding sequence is TGCGCCAGCAGCTTGGAGGGACAGGGGAGCAATCAGCCCCAGCATTTT.

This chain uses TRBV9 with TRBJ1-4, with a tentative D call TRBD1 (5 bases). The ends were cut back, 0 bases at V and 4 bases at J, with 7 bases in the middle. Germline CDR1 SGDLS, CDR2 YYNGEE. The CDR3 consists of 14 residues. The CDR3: CASSVGQYNEKLFF. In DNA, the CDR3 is TGTGCCAGCAGCGTAGGACAGTATAATGAAAAACTGTTTTTT. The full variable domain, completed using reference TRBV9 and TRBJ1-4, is DSGVTQTPKHLITATGQRVTLRCSPRSGDLSVYWYQQSLDQGLQFLIQYYNGEERAKGNILERFSAQQFPDLHSELNLSSLELGDSALYFCASSVGQYNEKLFFGSGTQLSVL.

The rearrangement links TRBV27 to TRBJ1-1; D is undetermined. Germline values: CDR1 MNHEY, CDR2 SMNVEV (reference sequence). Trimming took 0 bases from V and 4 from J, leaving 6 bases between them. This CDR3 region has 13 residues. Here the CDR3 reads CASSLSVSTEAFF. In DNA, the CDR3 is TGTGCCAGCAGTTTATCGGTCAGCACTGAAGCTTTCTTT.

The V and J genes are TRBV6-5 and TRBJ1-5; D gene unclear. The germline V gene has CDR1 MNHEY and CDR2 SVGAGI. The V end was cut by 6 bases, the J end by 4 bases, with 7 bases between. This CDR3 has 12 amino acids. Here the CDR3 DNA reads TGTGCCAGCAGACGAGGGAATCAGCCCCAGCATTTT. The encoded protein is CASRRGNQPQHF.